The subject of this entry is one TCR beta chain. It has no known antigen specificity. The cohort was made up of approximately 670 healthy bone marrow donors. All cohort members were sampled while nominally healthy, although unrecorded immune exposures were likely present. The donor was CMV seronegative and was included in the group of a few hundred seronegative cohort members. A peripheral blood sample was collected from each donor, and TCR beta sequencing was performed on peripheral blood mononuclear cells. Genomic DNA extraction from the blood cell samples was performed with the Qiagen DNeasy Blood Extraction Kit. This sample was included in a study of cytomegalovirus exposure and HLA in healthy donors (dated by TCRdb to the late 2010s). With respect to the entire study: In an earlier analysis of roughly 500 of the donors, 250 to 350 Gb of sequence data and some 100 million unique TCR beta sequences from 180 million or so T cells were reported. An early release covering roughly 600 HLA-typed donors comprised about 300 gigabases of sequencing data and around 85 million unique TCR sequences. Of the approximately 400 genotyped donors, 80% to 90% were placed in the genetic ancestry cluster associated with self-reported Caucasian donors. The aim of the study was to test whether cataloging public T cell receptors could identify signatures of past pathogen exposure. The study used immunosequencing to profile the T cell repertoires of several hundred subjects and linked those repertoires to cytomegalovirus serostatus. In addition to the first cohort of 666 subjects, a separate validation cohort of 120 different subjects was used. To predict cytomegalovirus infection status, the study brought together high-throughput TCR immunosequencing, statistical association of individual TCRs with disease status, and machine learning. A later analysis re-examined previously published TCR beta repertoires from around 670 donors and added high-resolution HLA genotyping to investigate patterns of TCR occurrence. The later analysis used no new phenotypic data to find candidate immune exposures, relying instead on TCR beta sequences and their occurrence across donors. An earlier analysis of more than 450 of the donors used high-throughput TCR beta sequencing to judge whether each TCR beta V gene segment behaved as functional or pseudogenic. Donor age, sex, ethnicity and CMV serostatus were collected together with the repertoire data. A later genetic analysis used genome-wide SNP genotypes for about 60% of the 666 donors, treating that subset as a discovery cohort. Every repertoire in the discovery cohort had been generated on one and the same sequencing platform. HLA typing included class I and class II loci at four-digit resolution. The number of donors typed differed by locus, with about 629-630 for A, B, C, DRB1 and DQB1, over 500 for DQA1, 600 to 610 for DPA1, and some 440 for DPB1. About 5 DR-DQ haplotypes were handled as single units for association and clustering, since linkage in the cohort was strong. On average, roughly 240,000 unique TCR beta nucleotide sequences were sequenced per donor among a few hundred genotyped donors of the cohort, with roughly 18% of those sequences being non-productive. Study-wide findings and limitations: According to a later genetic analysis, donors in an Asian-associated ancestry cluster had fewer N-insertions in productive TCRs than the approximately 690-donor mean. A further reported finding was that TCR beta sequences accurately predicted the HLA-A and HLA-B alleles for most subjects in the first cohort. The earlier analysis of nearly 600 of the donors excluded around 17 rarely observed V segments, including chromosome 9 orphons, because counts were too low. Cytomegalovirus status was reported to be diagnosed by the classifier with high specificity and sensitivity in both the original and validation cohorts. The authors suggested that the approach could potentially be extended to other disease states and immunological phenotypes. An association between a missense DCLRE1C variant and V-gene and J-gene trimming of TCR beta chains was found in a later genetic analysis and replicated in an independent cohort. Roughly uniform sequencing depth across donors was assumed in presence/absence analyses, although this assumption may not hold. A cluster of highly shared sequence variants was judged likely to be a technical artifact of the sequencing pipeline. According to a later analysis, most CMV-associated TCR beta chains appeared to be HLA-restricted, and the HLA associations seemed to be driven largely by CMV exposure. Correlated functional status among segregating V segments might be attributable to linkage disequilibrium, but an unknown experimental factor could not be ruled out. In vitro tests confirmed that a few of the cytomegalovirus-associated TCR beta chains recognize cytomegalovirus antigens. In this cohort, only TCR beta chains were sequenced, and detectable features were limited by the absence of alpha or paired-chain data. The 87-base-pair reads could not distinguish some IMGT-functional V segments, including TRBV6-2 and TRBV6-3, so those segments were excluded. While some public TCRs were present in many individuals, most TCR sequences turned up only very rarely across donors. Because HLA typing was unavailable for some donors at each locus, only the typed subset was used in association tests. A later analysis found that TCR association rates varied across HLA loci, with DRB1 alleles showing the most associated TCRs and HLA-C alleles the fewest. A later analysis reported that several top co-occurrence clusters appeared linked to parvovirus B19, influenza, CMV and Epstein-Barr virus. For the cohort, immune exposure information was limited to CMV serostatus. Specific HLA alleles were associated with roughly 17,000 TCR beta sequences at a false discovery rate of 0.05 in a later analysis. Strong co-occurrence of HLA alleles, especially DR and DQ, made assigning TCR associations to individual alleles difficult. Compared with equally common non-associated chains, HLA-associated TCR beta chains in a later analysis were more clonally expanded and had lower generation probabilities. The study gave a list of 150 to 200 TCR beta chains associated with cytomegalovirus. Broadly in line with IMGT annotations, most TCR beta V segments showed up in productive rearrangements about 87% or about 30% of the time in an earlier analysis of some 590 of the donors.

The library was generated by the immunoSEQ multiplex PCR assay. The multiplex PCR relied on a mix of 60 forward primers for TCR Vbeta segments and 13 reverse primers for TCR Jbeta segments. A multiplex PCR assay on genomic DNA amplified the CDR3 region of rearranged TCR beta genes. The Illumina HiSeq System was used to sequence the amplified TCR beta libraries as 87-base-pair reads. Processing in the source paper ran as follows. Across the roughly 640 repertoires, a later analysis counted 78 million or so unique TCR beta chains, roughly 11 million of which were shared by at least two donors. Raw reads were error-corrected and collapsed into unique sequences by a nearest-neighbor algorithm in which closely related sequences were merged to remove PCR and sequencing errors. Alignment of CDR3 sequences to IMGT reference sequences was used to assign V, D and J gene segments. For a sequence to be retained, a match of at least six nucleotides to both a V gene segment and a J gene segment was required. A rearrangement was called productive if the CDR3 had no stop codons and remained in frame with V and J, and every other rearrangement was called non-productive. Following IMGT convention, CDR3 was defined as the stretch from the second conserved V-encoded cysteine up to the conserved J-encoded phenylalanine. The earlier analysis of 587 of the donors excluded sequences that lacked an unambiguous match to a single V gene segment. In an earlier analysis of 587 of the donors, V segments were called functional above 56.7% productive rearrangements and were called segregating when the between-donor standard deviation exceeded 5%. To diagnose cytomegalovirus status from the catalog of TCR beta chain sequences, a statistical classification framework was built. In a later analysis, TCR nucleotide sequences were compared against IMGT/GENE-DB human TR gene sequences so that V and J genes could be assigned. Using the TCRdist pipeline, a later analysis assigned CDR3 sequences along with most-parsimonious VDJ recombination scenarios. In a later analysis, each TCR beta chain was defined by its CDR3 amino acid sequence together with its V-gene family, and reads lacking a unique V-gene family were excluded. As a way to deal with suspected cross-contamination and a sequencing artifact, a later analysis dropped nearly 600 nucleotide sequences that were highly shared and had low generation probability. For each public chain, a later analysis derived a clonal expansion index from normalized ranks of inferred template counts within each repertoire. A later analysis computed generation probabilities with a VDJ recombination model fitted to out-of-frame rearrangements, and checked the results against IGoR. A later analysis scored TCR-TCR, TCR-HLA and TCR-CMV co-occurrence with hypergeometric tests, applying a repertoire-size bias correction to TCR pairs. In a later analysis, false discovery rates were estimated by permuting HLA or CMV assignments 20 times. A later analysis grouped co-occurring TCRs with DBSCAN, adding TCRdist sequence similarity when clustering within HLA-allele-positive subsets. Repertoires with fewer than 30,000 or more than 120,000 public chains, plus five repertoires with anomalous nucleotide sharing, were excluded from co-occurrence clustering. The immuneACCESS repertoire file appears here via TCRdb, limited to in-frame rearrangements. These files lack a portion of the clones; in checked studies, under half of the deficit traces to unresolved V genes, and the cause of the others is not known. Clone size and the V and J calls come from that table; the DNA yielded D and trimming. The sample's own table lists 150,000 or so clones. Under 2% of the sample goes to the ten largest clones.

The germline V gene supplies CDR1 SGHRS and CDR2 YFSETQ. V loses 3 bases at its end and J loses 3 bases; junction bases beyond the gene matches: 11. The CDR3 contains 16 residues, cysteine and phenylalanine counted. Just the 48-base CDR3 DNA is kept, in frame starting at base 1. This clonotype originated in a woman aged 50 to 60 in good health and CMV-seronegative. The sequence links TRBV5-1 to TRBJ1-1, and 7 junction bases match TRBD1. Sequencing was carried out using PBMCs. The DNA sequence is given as TGCGCCAGCAGCTATTACAACAGGGGAGCGGACACTGAAGCTTTCTTT. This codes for CASSYYNRGADTEAFF. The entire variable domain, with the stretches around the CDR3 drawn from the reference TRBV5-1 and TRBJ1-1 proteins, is KAGVTQTPRYLIKTRGQQVTLSCSPISGHRSVSWYQQTPGQGLQFLFEYFSETQRNKGNFPGRFSGRQFSNSRSEMNVSTLELGDSALYLCASSYYNRGADTEAFFGQGTRLTVV.